The 3 T cell receptor beta chains below were found in one sample sequenced in a study of blood T cell repertoires in COVID-19. TCRdb's table, derived via immunoSEQ multiplex PCR, lists solely in-frame clones and lacks some. The sample contains roughly 73,000 clones, around 78% of which appear only once. Material for sequencing was peripheral blood. The receptors derive from a human donor in a cohort sampled during active COVID-19.

The chain couples TRBV7-9 to TRBJ1-1; D is perhaps TRBD1 (6 bases). The CDR3 contains 14 residues. Germline V gene lookup returns CDR1 SEHNR and CDR2 FQNEAQ (reference sequence). V was shortened by 5 bases and J by 7 bases, with 17 bases between the two germline ends. The CDR3, as DNA: TGTGCCAGCAGCCGAAGTGGGGGCGTGGATGAAGCTTTCTTT. As protein: CASSRSGGVDEAFF.

This clone was seen a single time. This chain links TRBV6-6 with TRBJ2-7; 7 nucleotides match TRBD1. Germline CDR1 MNHNY, CDR2 SVGAGI (reference sequence). Trimming at V came to 0 bases and at J to 5 bases, leaving 10 bases not matched to a gene. There are 16 residues in the CDR3. CDR3: CASSYSRAGGEDEQYF. The CDR3 DNA reads as TGTGCCAGCAGTTACTCGAGGGCAGGGGGTGAGGACGAGCAGTACTTC.

The gene calls are TRBV5-1 and TRBJ2-7; 8 nucleotides line up with TRBD2. This CDR3 spans 15 amino acids. Trimming at V came to 4 bases and at J to 7 bases, leaving 13 bases not matched to a gene. Germline loops: CDR1 SGHRS, CDR2 YFSETQ. CDR3 in DNA: TGCGCCAGCAGCCCGCCGGGACTAGAATTCTGGGAGCAGTACTTC. This encodes CASSPPGLEFWEQYF.